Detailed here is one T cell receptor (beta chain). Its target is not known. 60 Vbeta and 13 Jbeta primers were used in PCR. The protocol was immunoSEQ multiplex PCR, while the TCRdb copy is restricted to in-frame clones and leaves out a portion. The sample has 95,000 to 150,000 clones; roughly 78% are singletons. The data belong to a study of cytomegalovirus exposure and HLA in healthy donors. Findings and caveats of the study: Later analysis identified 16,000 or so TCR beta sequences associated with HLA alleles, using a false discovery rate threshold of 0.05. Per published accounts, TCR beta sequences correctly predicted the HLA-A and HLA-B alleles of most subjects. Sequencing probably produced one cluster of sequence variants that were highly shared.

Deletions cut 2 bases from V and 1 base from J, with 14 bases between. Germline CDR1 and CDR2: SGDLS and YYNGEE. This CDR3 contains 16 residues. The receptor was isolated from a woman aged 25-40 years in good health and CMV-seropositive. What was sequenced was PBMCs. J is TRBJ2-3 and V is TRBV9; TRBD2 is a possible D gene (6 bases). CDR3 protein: CASSVGLGEGTDTQYF. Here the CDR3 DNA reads TGTGCCAGCAGCGTTGGGTTGGGGGAGGGCACAGATACGCAGTATTTT.